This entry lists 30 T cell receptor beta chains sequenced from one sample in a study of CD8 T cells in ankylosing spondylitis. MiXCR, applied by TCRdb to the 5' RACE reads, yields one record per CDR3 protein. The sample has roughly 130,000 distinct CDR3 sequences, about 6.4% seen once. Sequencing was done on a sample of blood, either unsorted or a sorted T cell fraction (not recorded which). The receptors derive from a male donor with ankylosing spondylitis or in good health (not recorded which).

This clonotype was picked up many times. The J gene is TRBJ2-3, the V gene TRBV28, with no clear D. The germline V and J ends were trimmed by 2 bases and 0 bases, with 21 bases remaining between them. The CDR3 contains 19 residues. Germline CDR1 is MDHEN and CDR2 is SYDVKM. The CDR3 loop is CASSLVGHTPPSSTDTQYF. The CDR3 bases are TGTGCCAGCAGTTTAGTGGGCCACACTCCTCCCTCCAGCACAGATACGCAGTATTTT.

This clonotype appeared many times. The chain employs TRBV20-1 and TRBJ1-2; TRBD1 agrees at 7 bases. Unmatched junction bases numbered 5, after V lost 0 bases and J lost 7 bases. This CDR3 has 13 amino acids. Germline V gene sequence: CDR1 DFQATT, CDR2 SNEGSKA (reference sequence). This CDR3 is CSARDRTGGGYTF. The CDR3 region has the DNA TGCAGTGCTAGAGATAGGACAGGCGGTGGCTACACCTTC.

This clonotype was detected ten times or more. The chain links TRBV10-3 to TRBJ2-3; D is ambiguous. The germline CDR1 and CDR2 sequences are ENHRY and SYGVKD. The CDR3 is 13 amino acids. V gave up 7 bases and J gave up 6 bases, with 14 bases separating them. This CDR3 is CAITPTLDDTQYF. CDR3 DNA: TGTGCCATCACCCCAACCCTGGATGATACGCAGTATTTT.

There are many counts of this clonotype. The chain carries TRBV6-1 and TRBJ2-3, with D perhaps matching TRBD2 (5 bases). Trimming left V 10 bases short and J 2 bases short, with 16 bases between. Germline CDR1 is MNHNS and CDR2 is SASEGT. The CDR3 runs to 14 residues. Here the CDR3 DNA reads TGTGCCACCCGCCGACTACTCTACACAGATACGCAGTATTTT. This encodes CATRRLLYTDTQYF.

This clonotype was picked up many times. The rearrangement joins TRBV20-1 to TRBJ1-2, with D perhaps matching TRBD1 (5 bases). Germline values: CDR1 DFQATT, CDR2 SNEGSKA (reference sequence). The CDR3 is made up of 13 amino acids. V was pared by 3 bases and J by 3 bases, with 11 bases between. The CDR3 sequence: CSASQGSDYGYTF. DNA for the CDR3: TGCAGTGCTAGTCAGGGCAGCGACTATGGCTACACCTTC.

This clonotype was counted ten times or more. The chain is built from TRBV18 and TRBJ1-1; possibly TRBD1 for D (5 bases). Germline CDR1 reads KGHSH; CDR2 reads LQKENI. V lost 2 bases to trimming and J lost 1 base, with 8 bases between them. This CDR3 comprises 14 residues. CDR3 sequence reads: CASSPATANTEAFF. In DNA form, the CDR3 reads TGTGCCAGCTCACCAGCGACAGCGAACACTGAAGCTTTCTTT. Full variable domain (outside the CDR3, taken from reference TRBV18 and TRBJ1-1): NAGVMQNPRHLVRRRGQEARLRCSPMKGHSHVYWYRQLPEEGLKFMVYLQKENIIDESGMPKERFSAEFPKEGPSILRIQQVVRGDSAAYFCASSPATANTEAFFGQGTRLTVV.

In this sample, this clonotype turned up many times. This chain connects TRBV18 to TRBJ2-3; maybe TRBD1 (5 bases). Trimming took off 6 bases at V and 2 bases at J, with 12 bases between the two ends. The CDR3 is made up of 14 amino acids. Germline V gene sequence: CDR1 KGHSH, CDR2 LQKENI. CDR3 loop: CASSRTQATDTQYF. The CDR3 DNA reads TGTGCCAGCTCGAGGACACAAGCCACAGATACGCAGTATTTT.

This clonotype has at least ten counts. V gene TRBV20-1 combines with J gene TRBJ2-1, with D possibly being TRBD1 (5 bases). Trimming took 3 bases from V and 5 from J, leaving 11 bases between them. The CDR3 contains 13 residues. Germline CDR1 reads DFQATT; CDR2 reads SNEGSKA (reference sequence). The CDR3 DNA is TGCAGTGCTAGTGGGCAGGGCCACAATGAGCAGTTCTTC. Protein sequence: CSASGQGHNEQFF.

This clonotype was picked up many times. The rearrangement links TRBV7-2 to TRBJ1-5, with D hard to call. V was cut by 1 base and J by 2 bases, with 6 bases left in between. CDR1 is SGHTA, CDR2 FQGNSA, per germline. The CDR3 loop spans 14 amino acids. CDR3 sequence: CASSLEYGNQPQHF. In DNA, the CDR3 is TGTGCCAGCAGCTTAGAGTATGGCAATCAGCCCCAGCATTTT. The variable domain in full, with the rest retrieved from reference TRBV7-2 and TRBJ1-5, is GAGVSQSPSNKVTEKGKDVELRCDPISGHTALYWYRQSLGQGLEFLIYFQGNSAPDKSGLPSDRFSAERTGGSVSTLTIQRTQQEDSAVYLCASSLEYGNQPQHFGDGTRLSIL.

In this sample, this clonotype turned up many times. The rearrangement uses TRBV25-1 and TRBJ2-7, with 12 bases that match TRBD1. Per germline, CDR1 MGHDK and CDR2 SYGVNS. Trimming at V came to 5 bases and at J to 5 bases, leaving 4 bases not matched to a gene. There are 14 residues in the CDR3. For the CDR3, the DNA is TGTGCCAGCAGTTTGGGACAGGGGGCCCACGAGCAGTACTTC. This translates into CASSLGQGAHEQYF.

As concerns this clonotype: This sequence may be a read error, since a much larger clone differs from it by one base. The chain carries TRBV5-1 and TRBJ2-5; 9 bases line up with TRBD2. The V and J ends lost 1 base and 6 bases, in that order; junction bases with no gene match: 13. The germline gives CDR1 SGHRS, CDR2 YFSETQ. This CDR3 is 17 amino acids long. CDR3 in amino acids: CASSLRGSGGLQKTQYF. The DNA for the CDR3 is TGCGCCAGCAGCTTGCGAGGTAGCGGGGGACTTCAAAAGACCCAGTACTTC.

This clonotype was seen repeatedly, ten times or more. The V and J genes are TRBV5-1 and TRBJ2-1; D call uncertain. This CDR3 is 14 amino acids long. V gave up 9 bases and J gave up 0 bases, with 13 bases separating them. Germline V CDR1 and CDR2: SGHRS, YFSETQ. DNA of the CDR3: TGCGCCACCTCCAGCGAGAGCTCCTACAATGAGCAGTTCTTC. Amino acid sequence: CATSSESSYNEQFF.

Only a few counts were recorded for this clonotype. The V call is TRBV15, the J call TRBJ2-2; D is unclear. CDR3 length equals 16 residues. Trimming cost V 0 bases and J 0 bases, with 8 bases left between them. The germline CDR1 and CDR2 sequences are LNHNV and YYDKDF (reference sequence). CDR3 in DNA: TGTGCCACCAGCAGAGATTGGTCGGCGAACACCGGGGAGCTGTTTTTT. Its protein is CATSRDWSANTGELFF.

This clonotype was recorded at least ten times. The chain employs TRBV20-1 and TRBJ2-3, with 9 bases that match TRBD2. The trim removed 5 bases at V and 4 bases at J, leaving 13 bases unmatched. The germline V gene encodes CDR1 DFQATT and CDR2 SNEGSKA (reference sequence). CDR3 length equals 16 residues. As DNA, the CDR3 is TGCAGTGCTCGTCCTATAGCGGGAGATGGGCCAGATACGCAGTATTTT. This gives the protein CSARPIAGDGPDTQYF.

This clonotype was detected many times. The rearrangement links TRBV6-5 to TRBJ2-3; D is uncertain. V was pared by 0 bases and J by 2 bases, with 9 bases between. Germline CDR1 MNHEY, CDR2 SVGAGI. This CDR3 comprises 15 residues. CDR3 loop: CASSYSGLPTDTQYF. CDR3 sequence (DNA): TGTGCCAGCAGTTACTCGGGCCTACCCACAGATACGCAGTATTTT.

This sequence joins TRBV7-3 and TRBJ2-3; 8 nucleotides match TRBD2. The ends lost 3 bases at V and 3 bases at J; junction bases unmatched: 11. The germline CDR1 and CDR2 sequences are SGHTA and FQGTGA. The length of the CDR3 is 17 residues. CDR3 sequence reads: CASSFTTGSGETDTQYF. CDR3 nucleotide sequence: TGTGCCAGCAGCTTCACCACGGGTAGCGGGGAAACAGATACGCAGTATTTT.

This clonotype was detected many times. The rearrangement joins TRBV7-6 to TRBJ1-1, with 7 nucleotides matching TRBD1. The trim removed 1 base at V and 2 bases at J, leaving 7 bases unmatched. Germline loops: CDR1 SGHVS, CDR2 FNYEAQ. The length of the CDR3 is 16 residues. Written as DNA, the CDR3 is TGTGCCAGCAGCTTAGGCCCCAGGGGGTATAACACTGAAGCTTTCTTT. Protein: CASSLGPRGYNTEAFF. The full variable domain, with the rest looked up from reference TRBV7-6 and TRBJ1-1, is GAGVSQSPRYKVTKRGQDVALRCDPISGHVSLYWYRQALGQGPEFLTYFNYEAQQDKSGLPNDRFSAERPEGSISTLTIQRTEQRDSAMYRCASSLGPRGYNTEAFFGQGTRLTVV.

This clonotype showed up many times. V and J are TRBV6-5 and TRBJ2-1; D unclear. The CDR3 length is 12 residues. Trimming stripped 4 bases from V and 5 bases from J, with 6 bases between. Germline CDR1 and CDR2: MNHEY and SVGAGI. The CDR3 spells CASSSRNNEQFF. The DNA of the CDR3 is TGTGCCAGCAGTTCGCGCAACAATGAGCAGTTCTTC.

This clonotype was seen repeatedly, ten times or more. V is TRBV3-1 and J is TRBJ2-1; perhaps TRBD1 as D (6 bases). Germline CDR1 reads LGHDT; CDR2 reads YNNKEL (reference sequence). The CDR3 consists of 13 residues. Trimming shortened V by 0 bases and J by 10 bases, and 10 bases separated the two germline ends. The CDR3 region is CASSQETGTEQFF. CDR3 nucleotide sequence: TGTGCCAGCAGCCAAGAGACAGGAACCGAGCAGTTCTTC.

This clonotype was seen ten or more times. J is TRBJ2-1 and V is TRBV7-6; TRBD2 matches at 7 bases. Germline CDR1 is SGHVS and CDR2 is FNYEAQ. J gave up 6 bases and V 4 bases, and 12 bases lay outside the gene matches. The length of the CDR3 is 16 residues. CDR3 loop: CASSSAPGTIRNEQFF. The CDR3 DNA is TGTGCCAGCAGCTCGGCACCTGGGACTATCCGCAATGAGCAGTTCTTC. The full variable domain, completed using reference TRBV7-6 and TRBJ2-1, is GAGVSQSPRYKVTKRGQDVALRCDPISGHVSLYWYRQALGQGPEFLTYFNYEAQQDKSGLPNDRFSAERPEGSISTLTIQRTEQRDSAMYRCASSSAPGTIRNEQFFGPGTRLTVL.

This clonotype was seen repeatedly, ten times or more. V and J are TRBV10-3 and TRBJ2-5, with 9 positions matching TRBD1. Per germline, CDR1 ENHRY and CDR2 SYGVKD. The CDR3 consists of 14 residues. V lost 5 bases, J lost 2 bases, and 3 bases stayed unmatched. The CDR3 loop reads CAISSGQGQETQYF. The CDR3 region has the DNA TGTGCCATCAGTTCAGGACAGGGGCAAGAGACCCAGTACTTC.

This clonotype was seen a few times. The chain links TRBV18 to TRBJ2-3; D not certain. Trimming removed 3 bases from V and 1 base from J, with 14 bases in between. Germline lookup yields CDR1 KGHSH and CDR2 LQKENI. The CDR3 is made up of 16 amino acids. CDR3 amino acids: CASSPLLGRGTDTQYF. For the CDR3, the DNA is TGTGCCAGCTCACCCCTCCTGGGCCGAGGCACAGATACGCAGTATTTT.

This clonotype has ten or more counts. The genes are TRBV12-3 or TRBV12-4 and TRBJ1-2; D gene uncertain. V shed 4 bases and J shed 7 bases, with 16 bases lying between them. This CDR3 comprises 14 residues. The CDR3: CASSSSRQGGGYTF. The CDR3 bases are TGTGCCAGCAGTTCCTCCCGCCAAGGAGGTGGCTACACCTTC.

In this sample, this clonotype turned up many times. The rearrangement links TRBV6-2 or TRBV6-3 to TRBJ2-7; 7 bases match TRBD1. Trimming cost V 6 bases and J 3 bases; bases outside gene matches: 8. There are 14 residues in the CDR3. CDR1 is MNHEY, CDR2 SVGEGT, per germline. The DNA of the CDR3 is TGTGCCAGCAGCAGGACAGGTCAATACTACGAGCAGTACTTC. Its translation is CASSRTGQYYEQYF.

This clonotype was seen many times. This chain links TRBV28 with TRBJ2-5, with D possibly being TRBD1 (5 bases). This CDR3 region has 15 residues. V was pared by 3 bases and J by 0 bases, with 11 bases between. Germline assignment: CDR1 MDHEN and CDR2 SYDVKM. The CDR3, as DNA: TGTGCCAGCAGTTTTCTTCTGACAGACCAAGAGACCCAGTACTTC. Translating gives CASSFLLTDQETQYF.

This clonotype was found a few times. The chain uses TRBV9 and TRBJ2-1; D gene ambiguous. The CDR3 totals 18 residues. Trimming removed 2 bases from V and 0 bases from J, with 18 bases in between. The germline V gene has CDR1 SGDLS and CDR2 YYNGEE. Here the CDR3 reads CASSVDQRGERSYNEQFF. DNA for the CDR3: TGTGCCAGCAGCGTGGATCAACGTGGCGAACGCTCCTACAATGAGCAGTTCTTC.

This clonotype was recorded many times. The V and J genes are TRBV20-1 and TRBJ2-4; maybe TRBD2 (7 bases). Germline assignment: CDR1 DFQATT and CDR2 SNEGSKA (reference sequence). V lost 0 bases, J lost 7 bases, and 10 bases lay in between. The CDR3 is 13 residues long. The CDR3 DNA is TGCAGTGCTAGAGACGCGGGGGCCAACATTCAGTACTTC. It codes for CSARDAGANIQYF.

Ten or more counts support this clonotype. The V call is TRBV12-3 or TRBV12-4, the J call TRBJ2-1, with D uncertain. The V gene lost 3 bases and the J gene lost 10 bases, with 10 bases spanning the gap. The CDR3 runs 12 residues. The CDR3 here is CASSFRRLEQFF. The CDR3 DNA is TGTGCCAGCAGTTTCCGACGGCTGGAGCAGTTCTTC.

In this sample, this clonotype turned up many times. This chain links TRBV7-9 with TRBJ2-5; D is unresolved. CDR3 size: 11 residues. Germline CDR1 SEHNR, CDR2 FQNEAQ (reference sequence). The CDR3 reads CSHRRQETQYF. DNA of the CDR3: TGTTCACACCGGCGACAAGAGACCCAGTACTTC.

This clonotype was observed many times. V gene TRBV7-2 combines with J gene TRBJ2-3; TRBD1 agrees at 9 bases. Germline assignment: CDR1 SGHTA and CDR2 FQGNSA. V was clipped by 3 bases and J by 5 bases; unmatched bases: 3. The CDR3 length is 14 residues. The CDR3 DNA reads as TGTGCCAGCAGCTTTGGACAGGGGATAGATACGCAGTATTTT. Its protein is CASSFGQGIDTQYF.